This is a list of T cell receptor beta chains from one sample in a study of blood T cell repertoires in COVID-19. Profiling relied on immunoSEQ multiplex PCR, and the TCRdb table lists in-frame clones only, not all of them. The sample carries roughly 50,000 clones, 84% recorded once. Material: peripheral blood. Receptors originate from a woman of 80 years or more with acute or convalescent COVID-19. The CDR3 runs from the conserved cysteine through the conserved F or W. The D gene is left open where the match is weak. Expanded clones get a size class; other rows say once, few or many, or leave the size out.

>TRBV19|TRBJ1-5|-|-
CASSVQMSRGNQPQHF
TGTGCCAGTAGTGTACAGATGTCGCGAGGCAATCAGCCCCAGCATTTT
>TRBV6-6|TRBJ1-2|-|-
CASSYRDKGGYTF
TGTGCCAGCAGTTACCGGGACAAAGGCGGCTACACCTTC
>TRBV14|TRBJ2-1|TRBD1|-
CASSKPGTGDYNEQFF
TGTGCCAGCAGCAAACCCGGGACAGGGGACTACAATGAGCAGTTCTTC
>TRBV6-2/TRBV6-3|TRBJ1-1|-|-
CASSYSPGSGPEAFF
TGTGCCAGCAGTTATTCCCCGGGGAGTGGTCCTGAAGCTTTCTTT
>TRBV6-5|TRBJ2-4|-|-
CASSSPKSGAKNIQYF
TGTGCCAGCAGTTCCCCCAAATCAGGAGCCAAAAACATTCAGTACTTC
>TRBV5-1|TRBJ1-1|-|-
CASSLAVETGSWGTEAFF
TGCGCCAGCAGCTTGGCCGTCGAGACAGGCAGTTGGGGCACTGAAGCTTTCTTT
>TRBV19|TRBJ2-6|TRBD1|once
CASSLRGTGAPSGANVLTF
TGTGCCAGTAGTCTCCGAGGGACAGGGGCCCCTTCTGGGGCCAACGTCCTGACTTTC
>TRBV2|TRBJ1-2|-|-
CASSEQGNYGYTF
TGTGCCAGCAGTGAACAGGGCAACTATGGCTACACCTTC
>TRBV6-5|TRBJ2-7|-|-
CASRDSIYEQYF
TGTGCCAGCAGGGACAGCATCTACGAGCAGTACTTC
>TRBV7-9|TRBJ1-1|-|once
CASSLSPRGNTEAFF
TGTGCCAGCAGCTTATCGCCTCGCGGAAACACTGAAGCTTTCTTT
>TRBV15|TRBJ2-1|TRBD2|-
CATSRVSGDSNEQFF
TGTGCCACCAGCAGAGTTAGCGGGGACTCGAATGAGCAGTTCTTC
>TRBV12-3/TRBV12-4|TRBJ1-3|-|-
CASRKTDGNTIYF
TGTGCCAGCAGAAAGACAGACGGAAACACCATATATTTT
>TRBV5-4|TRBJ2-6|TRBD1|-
CASSPRQGASGANVLTF
TGTGCCAGTTCACCTCGACAGGGGGCAAGTGGGGCCAACGTCCTGACTTTC
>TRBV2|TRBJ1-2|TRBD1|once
CASSQGQIYGYTF
TGTGCCAGCAGTCAGGGACAGATCTATGGCTACACCTTC
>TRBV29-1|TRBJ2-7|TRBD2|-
CSVAPKGLAGVRYEQYF
TGCAGCGTTGCCCCAAAAGGACTAGCGGGGGTAAGATACGAGCAGTACTTC
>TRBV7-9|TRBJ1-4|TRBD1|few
CASSPDRGGNEKLFF
TGTGCCAGCAGCCCCGACAGGGGGGGAAATGAAAAACTGTTTTTT
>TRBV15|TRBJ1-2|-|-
CATSRGTGGIYGYTF
TGTGCCACCAGCAGAGGAACGGGAGGCATCTATGGCTACACCTTC
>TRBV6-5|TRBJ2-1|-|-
CASLERFYEQFF
TGTGCCAGCCTTGAACGGTTTTATGAGCAGTTCTTC
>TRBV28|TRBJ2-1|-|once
CASSGSQSNEQFF
TGTGCCAGCAGTGGCTCCCAATCAAATGAGCAGTTCTTC
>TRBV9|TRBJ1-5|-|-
CASSVGKGMSQPQHF
TGTGCCAGCAGCGTAGGCAAGGGGATGAGTCAGCCCCAGCATTTT
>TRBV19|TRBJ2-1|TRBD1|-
CASSIWGQGANEQFF
TGTGCCAGTAGTATTTGGGGACAGGGGGCCAATGAGCAGTTCTTC
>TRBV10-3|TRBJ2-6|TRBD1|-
CAIRPGQLSVVSGANVLTF
TGTGCCATCAGACCGGGACAGTTAAGTGTAGTCTCTGGGGCCAACGTCCTGACTTTC
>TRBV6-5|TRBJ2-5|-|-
CASSYSLNQETQYF
TGTGCCAGCAGTTACTCACTAAACCAAGAGACCCAGTACTTC
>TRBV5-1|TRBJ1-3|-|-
CASSLDGLSADTIYF
TGCGCCAGCAGCTTGGATGGACTCTCCGCGGACACCATATATTTT
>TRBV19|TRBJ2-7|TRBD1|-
CASKQGTKVGEQYF
TGTGCCAGTAAACAGGGGACCAAAGTGGGGGAGCAGTACTTC
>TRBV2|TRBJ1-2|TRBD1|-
CASADRRVYGYTF
TGTGCCAGCGCGGACAGGAGAGTCTATGGCTACACCTTC
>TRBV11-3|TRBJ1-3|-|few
CASSSPDYSGNTIYF
TGTGCCAGCAGCTCACCAGACTACTCTGGAAACACCATATATTTT
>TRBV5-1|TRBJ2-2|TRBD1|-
CASSPGQVSGELFF
TGCGCCAGCAGCCCGGGACAGGTTTCCGGGGAGCTGTTTTTT
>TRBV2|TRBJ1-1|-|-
CAIIGRGNTEAFF
TGTGCCATCATAGGTAGGGGTAACACTGAAGCTTTCTTT
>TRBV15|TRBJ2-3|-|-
CATSRGAGAADTQYF
TGTGCCACCAGCAGAGGGGCGGGGGCGGCGGATACGCAGTATTTT
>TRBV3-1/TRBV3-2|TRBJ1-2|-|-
CASSQDPNGYGYTF
TGTGCCAGCAGCCAAGATCCCAACGGCTATGGCTACACCTTC
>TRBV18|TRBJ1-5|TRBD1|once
CASSPPFPVKKDREADQPQHF
TGTGCCAGCTCACCACCGTTCCCGGTTAAAAAGGACAGGGAGGCAGATCAGCCCCAGCATTTT
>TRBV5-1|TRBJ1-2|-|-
CASSLAGRNNYGYTF
TGCGCCAGCAGCTTGGCGGGAAGAAATAACTATGGCTACACCTTC
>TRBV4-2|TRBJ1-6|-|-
CASSQDVHRENSPLHF
TGTGCCAGCAGCCAAGATGTTCACAGGGAAAATTCACCCCTCCACTTT
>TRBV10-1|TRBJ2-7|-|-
CASRQEQYF
TGCGCCAGCAGACAAGAGCAGTACTTC
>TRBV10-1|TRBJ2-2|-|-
CASSLTGELFF
TGCGCCAGCAGTTTAACCGGGGAGCTGTTTTTT
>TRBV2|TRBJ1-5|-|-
CASRGLMDQPQHF
TGTGCCAGCAGGGGGCTGATGGATCAGCCCCAGCATTTT
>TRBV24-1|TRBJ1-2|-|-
CATSDPGQNYGYTF
TGTGCCACCAGTGACCCGGGACAAAACTATGGCTACACCTTC
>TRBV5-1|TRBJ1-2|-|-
CASRLQGSKYGYTF
TGCGCCAGCAGGCTACAGGGATCAAAGTATGGCTACACCTTC
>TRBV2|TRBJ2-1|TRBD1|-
CASSPDRGGHEQFF
TGTGCCAGCAGTCCGGACAGGGGAGGGCATGAGCAGTTCTTC
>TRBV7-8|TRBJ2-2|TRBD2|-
CASSLLRGGIGELFF
TGTGCCAGCAGCTTACTTCGGGGGGGGATCGGGGAGCTGTTTTTT
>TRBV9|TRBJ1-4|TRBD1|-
CASSLGTGGSTNEKLFF
TGTGCCAGCAGCCTCGGGACAGGGGGGTCTACTAATGAAAAACTGTTTTTT
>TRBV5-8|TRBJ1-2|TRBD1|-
CASSVGQVIGGYTF
TGTGCCAGCAGCGTCGGACAGGTCATCGGGGGCTACACCTTC
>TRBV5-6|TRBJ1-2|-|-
CASSYQGSGRNGYTF
TGTGCCAGCAGCTATCAGGGGTCTGGGCGGAATGGCTACACCTTC
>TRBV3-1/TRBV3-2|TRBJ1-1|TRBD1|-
CASSQDSGTGGTEAFF
TGTGCCAGCAGCCAAGATAGCGGGACAGGGGGCACTGAAGCTTTCTTT
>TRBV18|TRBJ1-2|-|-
CASSRTATYGYTF
TGTGCCAGCTCACGGACAGCGACCTATGGCTACACCTTC
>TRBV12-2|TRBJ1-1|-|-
CASRLARKPGDTEAFF
TGTGCAAGTCGCTTGGCCCGCAAACCAGGGGACACTGAAGCTTTCTTT
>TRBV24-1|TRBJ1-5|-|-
CATSDPDQPQHF
TGTGCCACCAGTGACCCAGATCAGCCCCAGCATTTT
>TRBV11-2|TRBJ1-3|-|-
CASSLDRTRSTIYF
TGTGCCAGCAGCTTAGATAGGACACGGTCCACCATATATTTT
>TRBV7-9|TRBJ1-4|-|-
CASSLPGKQEKLFF
TGTGCCAGCAGCTTGCCGGGAAAACAGGAAAAACTGTTTTTT
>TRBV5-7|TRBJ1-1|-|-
CASSLAPGEIEAFF
TGTGCCAGCAGCTTGGCCCCGGGGGAAATTGAAGCTTTCTTT
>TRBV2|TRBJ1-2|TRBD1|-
CASSEFGTGGVYGYTF
TGTGCCAGCAGTGAATTCGGGACAGGGGGAGTCTATGGCTACACCTTC
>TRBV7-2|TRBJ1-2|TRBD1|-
CASSITGGGSGYTF
TGTGCCAGCAGCATCACAGGGGGCGGATCTGGCTACACCTTC